A selection of T cell receptor beta chains follows, all from one sample in a study of cytomegalovirus exposure and HLA in healthy donors. The table came from immunoSEQ multiplex PCR; TCRdb's copy has only in-frame clones and leaves some out. The sample holds some 180,000 clones, 80% seen once. The sample taken for sequencing was PBMCs. Every receptor here comes from a woman aged 25 to 39 in good health and CMV-seronegative. Each CDR3 is given with its conserved first and last residue. D genes are given only for firm matches. Clone size appears in some rows only: once, few, many, or a class for an expanded clone.

V gene	clone size	J gene	D gene	CDR3 protein	CDR3 DNA
TRBV7-8	.	TRBJ1-6	.	CASSPRLGAPLHF	TGTGCCAGCAGCCCGCGGTTAGGGGCACCCCTCCACTTT
TRBV6-6	.	TRBJ1-6	.	CASRSSQGPLHF	TGTGCCAGCAGATCCTCCCAGGGACCCCTCCACTTT
TRBV19	.	TRBJ2-7	TRBD2	CASSPSAGGSYEQYF	TGTGCCAGTAGTCCCTCAGCGGGGGGATCCTACGAGCAGTACTTC
TRBV4-1	.	TRBJ1-1	.	CASSQDQRAEAFF	TGCGCCAGCAGCCAAGATCAGCGGGCTGAAGCTTTCTTT
TRBV30	.	TRBJ1-1	.	CAWSVKSGTEAFF	TGTGCCTGGAGTGTAAAGTCGGGCACTGAAGCTTTCTTT
TRBV27	.	TRBJ2-5	TRBD2	CASSLTGTSVETQYF	TGTGCCAGCAGTCTTACCGGGACTAGCGTAGAGACCCAGTACTTC
TRBV11-1	few	TRBJ2-7	TRBD1	CASSPSGTASSYEQYF	TGTGCCAGCAGCCCCTCCGGGACAGCTAGCTCCTACGAGCAGTACTTC
TRBV6-4	.	TRBJ1-6	.	CASSDRRTGNSPLHF	TGTGCCAGCAGTGACAGGAGGACGGGGAATTCACCCCTCCACTTT
TRBV5-6	.	TRBJ2-5	TRBD2	CASSLSSGGAEGYF	TGTGCCAGCAGCTTGTCTAGCGGGGGGGCCGAGGGGTACTTC
TRBV20-1	.	TRBJ2-7	.	CSARYSYEQYF	TGCAGTGCTAGGTACAGCTACGAGCAGTACTTC
TRBV19	once	TRBJ1-2	TRBD1	CASSTGQGDRYTF	TGTGCCAGTAGTACCGGACAGGGCGATCGCTACACCTTC
TRBV6-1	.	TRBJ2-5	.	CASSVHRVDQETQYF	TGTGCCAGCAGTGTCCACCGGGTCGACCAAGAGACCCAGTACTTC
TRBV23-1	once	TRBJ2-3	TRBD2	CASSSSWASGPPDTQYF	TGCGCCAGCAGTAGCTCTTGGGCTAGCGGGCCCCCAGATACGCAGTATTTT
TRBV11-1	.	TRBJ2-7	.	CASSLGGGQQYF	TGTGCCAGCAGCTTGGGAGGAGGGCAGCAGTACTTC
TRBV5-6	.	TRBJ2-7	.	CASSLGPSSYEQYF	TGTGCCAGCAGCTTGGGCCCGAGCTCCTACGAGCAGTACTTC
TRBV12-5	.	TRBJ2-5	TRBD2	CASGLVARGLAGGRGRETQYF	TGTGCTAGTGGTTTGGTAGCCCGGGGACTAGCGGGGGGCCGCGGCAGGGAGACCCAGTACTTC
TRBV7-6	once	TRBJ2-7	TRBD2	CASSLGASGGAYEQYF	TGTGCCAGCAGCTTAGGGGCTAGCGGGGGAGCCTACGAGCAGTACTTC
TRBV4-3	.	TRBJ1-2	TRBD1	CASSQEGNYRGGYGYTF	TGCGCCAGCAGCCAAGAAGGAAATTACAGGGGCGGCTATGGCTACACCTTC
TRBV5-5	.	TRBJ1-1	.	CASSWGSNTEAFF	TGTGCCAGCAGCTGGGGCTCTAACACTGAAGCTTTCTTT
TRBV11-2	.	TRBJ2-7	TRBD2	CASSFGLAGGPIYEQYF	TGTGCCAGCAGCTTTGGACTAGCGGGGGGTCCTATATACGAGCAGTACTTC
TRBV4-3	.	TRBJ2-1	TRBD2	CASSPSGGAYNEQFF	TGCGCCAGCAGCCCTAGCGGGGGGGCCTACAATGAGCAGTTCTTC
TRBV6-1	.	TRBJ1-1	TRBD1	CASSETGSGTEAFF	TGTGCCAGCAGCGAGACAGGGTCCGGCACTGAAGCTTTCTTT